One T cell receptor beta chain is described in this entry. Its target is not known. This sample is drawn from a study of shared clonotypes between healthy human individuals. Across the whole study: The donors, two women and three men, were aged 18 to 49. Study-wide points: Sampling covered nothing but blood. Tissue TCR repertoires likely differ from those found in blood. Having only a few donors restricted how much genetic and exposure-history diversity was captured.

The CDR3 contains 13 residues. J gave up 1 base and V 10 bases, and 3 bases lay outside the gene matches. Germline assignment: CDR1 ENHRY and CDR2 SYGVKD. The authors' processing: Owing to the provision of junction-only sequences devoid of quality scores by immunoSEQ, filtering differed. Clones were sequenced by immunoSEQ multiplex PCR, and TCRdb holds only the in-frame ones, with some missing. V and J calls and clone size are as listed in that table; D and trimming were resolved from the DNA. The repertoire has 400,000 to 600,000 clones, around 79% of them found once; the top ten carry 13%. Sequenced input: PBMCs. The gene calls are TRBV10-3 and TRBJ1-4; 7 nucleotides line up with TRBD1. The source of this sequence is a woman aged 40 to 49 in good health. Some clones in this sample may be carry-over from other donors' samples. This chain's CDR3 is CATAGGTNEKLFF. The CDR3 nucleotides are TGTGCCACAGCAGGGGGAACTAATGAAAAACTGTTTTTT.